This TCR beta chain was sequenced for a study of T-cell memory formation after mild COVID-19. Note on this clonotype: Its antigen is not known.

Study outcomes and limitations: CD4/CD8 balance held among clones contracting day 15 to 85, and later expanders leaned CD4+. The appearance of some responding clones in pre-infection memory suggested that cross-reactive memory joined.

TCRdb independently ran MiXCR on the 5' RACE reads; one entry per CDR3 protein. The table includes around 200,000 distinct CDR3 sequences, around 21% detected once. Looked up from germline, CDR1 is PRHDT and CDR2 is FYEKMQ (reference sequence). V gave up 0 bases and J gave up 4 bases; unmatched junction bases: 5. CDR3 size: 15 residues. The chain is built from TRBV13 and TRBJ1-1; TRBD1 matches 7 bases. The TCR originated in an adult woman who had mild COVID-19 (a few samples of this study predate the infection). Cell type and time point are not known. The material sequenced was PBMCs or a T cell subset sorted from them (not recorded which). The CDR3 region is CASSLGSGGGTEAFF. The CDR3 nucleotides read TGTGCCAGCAGCTTAGGCTCAGGGGGAGGCACTGAAGCTTTCTTT.